A single sample gave rise to the 30 T cell receptor beta chains below, sequenced in a study of cytomegalovirus exposure and HLA in healthy donors. The study ran its PCR with 60 Vbeta and 13 Jbeta primers. Produced via immunoSEQ multiplex PCR; TCRdb's table is partial and in-frame only. The sample lists some 130,000 clones; around 79% were seen once. The sequencing input was PBMCs. All receptors derive from a woman aged 25-40 years in good health and CMV-seropositive.

The chain links TRBV29-1 to TRBJ2-1, with TRBD2 as a possible D gene (6 bases). Trimming left V 5 bases short and J 4 bases short, with 30 bases between. The V gene's germline CDR1 is SQVTM and CDR2 ANQGSEA. This CDR3 has 19 residues. Written as DNA, the CDR3 is TGCAGCGTTTCGCCCCCCTTGAGACTAGTCTTCCCAAAATACAATGAGCAGTTCTTC. This codes for CSVSPPLRLVFPKYNEQFF.

This chain uses TRBV28 with TRBJ2-3; the match to TRBD2 covers 10 bases. Looked up from germline, CDR1 is MDHEN and CDR2 is SYDVKM. V lost 5 bases and J lost 4; bases outside the gene matches: 6. CDR3 length equals 15 residues. The CDR3 nucleotides are TGTGCCAGCAGTCCAGCGGGGGGGAGAGCAGATACGCAGTATTTT. It encodes CASSPAGGRADTQYF.

This chain joins TRBV7-2 and TRBJ1-2; 9 nucleotides line up with TRBD1. CDR1 is SGHTA, CDR2 FQGNSA, per germline. V trimming: 3 bases; J trimming: 2 bases; junction bases outside the gene matches: 7. This CDR3 has 16 amino acids. For the CDR3, the DNA is TGTGCCAGCAGCTTGGACAGGGGCCCCGGGAACTATGGCTACACCTTC. This translates into CASSLDRGPGNYGYTF.

This clone was seen only a few times. The chain carries TRBV7-2 and TRBJ2-3, with 9 bases fitting TRBD2. The V gene's germline CDR1 is SGHTA and CDR2 FQGNSA. Trimming took 2 bases from V and 1 from J; bases not matched to a gene: 4. The CDR3 has 16 residues. The CDR3 protein is CASSLRSGGRTDTQYF. The CDR3 nucleotides read TGTGCCAGCAGCTTAAGGAGCGGGGGGCGCACAGATACGCAGTATTTT. The variable domain in full, with the rest retrieved from reference TRBV7-2 and TRBJ2-3, is GAGVSQSPSNKVTEKGKDVELRCDPISGHTALYWYRQSLGQGLEFLIYFQGNSAPDKSGLPSDRFSAERTGGSVSTLTIQRTQQEDSAVYLCASSLRSGGRTDTQYFGPGTRLTVL.

The genes are TRBV4-3 and TRBJ2-7; no definite D call. The V and J ends lost 1 base and 3 bases respectively, with 16 bases between them. The length of the CDR3 is 16 residues. Looked up from germline, CDR1 is LGHNA and CDR2 is YSLEER. The CDR3 sequence: CASSQAHTPQNYEQYF. CDR3 nucleotide sequence: TGCGCCAGCAGCCAAGCCCACACCCCCCAGAACTACGAGCAGTACTTC.

J is TRBJ1-5 and V is TRBV6-6, with a possible D match to TRBD1 (5 bases). Trimming pared 5 bases from V and 1 base from J, leaving 15 bases between. Germline V gene lookup returns CDR1 MNHNY and CDR2 SVGAGI (reference sequence). The length of the CDR3 is 16 residues. CDR3: CASSNGAGRSNQPQHF. As DNA, the CDR3 is TGTGCCAGCAGTAACGGGGCGGGGAGAAGCAATCAGCCCCAGCATTTT.

The rearrangement joins TRBV5-1 to TRBJ2-5; D is unresolved. V was trimmed by 0 bases and J by 0 bases, leaving 9 bases between them. CDR3 length: 15 residues. Looked up from germline, CDR1 is SGHRS and CDR2 is YFSETQ. The CDR3 sequence: CASSLGVSNQETQYF. The DNA of the CDR3 is TGCGCCAGCAGCTTGGGAGTTAGCAACCAAGAGACCCAGTACTTC.

The rearrangement uses TRBV30 and TRBJ2-7; the match to TRBD1 covers 9 bases. The trim removed 1 base at V and 6 bases at J, leaving 7 bases unmatched. The germline V gene encodes CDR1 GTSNPN and CDR2 SVGIG (reference sequence). The CDR3 spans 14 residues. CDR3 region: CAWSGGTGTGEQYF. CDR3 sequence (DNA): TGTGCCTGGAGTGGGGGGACAGGGACGGGCGAGCAGTACTTC.

This clone was observed a few times. The chain links TRBV5-4 to TRBJ1-2; 11 bases agree with TRBD1. V lost 5 bases and J lost 3; bases outside the gene matches: 6. In germline, CDR1 is SGHNT, CDR2 YYREEE (reference sequence). This CDR3 has 15 amino acids. The CDR3 is CASSPWDRGDYGYTF. DNA of the CDR3: TGTGCCAGCAGTCCGTGGGACAGGGGGGACTATGGCTACACCTTC.

The V call is TRBV28, the J call TRBJ2-2; tentatively, D is TRBD1 (5 bases). The CDR3 runs 17 residues. Trimming removed 6 bases from V and 2 bases from J, with 19 bases in between. CDR1 and CDR2 from the germline V gene are MDHEN and SYDVKM. The CDR3 sequence: CASRPGLRGKNTGELFF. CDR3 sequence (DNA): TGTGCCAGCAGGCCAGGGTTAAGGGGAAAAAACACCGGGGAGCTGTTTTTT.

The gene calls are TRBV5-7 and TRBJ1-2, with 9 bases that match TRBD1. TRBV5-7 is sorted into the ORF group, with uncertain function. The trim removed 4 bases at V and 1 base at J, leaving 11 bases unmatched. This CDR3 is built from 17 residues. The CDR3: CASSPRGQGRINYGYTF. The CDR3 DNA is TGTGCCAGCAGCCCCAGGGGACAGGGACGCATTAACTATGGCTACACCTTC.

This sequence joins TRBV4-2 and TRBJ2-3; 8 bases line up with TRBD2. This CDR3 is built from 17 residues. V lost 1 base to trimming and J lost 2 bases; unmatched junction nucleotides: 8. Germline values: CDR1 LGHNA, CDR2 YNFKEQ. CDR3 sequence: CASSQAPGGGPTDTQYF. CDR3 in DNA: TGTGCCAGCAGCCAAGCCCCCGGGGGGGGCCCCACAGATACGCAGTATTTT.

The chain employs TRBV2 and TRBJ2-4; D remains ambiguous. CDR1 and CDR2 (germline): SNHLY, FYNNEI. The CDR3 contains 14 residues. With 4 bases removed from V and 2 bases from J, the gap between germline ends came to 9 bases. The CDR3 sequence is CASSVQRTKNIQYF. The CDR3, as DNA: TGTGCCAGCAGTGTACAAAGAACCAAAAACATTCAGTACTTC.

The V gene is TRBV10-3, the J gene TRBJ2-3; 9 bases are shared with TRBD2. CDR1 is ENHRY and CDR2 is SYGVKD in the germline V gene. The CDR3 is 16 residues long. V lost 2 bases to trimming and J lost 2 bases; unmatched junction nucleotides: 5. The DNA for the CDR3 is TGTGCCATCAGTGAGCTGACTAGCGGTCTCACAGATACGCAGTATTTT. Translation: CAISELTSGLTDTQYF.

On this clone itself: Compared with germline, one end of the junction differs, possibly owing to a read error. The rearrangement joins TRBV6-1 to TRBJ2-1; 12 bases align to TRBD2. This CDR3 has 15 amino acids. CDR1 is MNHNS, CDR2 SASEGT, per germline. CDR3 amino acids: CASSEGTSGYNEQFF. CDR3 nucleotide sequence: TGTGCCAGCAGCGAAGGGACTAGCGGGTACAATGAGCAGTTCTTC.

The CDR3 is CASSLEAPNPVAKNIQYF. CDR3 DNA: TGTGCCAGCAGCTTAGAGGCCCCCAACCCGGTGGCCAAAAACATTCAGTACTTC. The chain links TRBV12-1 to TRBJ2-4; the table's D call TRBD2 went unverified against the DNA. TRBV12-1 is annotated as a pseudogene. The CDR3 runs 18 residues.

This chain links TRBV13 with TRBJ1-2; 7 bases agree with TRBD1. The CDR3 has 14 residues. CDR1 and CDR2 (germline): PRHDT, FYEKMQ (reference sequence). The V and J ends lost 5 bases and 0 bases, in that order; junction bases with no gene match: 3. The chain's CDR3 is CASSRGTANYGYTF. CDR3 nucleotide sequence: TGTGCCAGCAGCCGCGGGACAGCTAACTATGGCTACACCTTC.

The V and J genes are TRBV18 and TRBJ2-7, with a possible D match to TRBD1 (7 bases). Trimming pared 5 bases from V and 5 bases from J, leaving 19 bases between. This CDR3 has 15 amino acids. Germline assignment: CDR1 KGHSH and CDR2 LQKENI. Here the CDR3 reads CASSSGGGVVDEQYF. CDR3 in DNA: TGTGCCAGCTCATCAGGAGGGGGCGTAGTCGACGAGCAGTACTTC.

The V and J genes are TRBV19 and TRBJ1-5, with TRBD1 matching over 7 bases. This CDR3 has 15 residues. J gave up 11 bases and V 3 bases, and 13 bases lay outside the gene matches. Germline CDR1 reads LNHDA; CDR2 reads SQIVND (reference sequence). The CDR3 loop reads CASSIAGTEKSAQHF. CDR3 bases: TGTGCCAGTAGTATCGCCGGGACAGAAAAATCAGCCCAGCATTTT.

This sequence joins TRBV19 and TRBJ2-1; 9 nucleotides align to TRBD1. The ends lost 3 bases at V and 7 bases at J; junction bases unmatched: 7. Germline CDR1 LNHDA, CDR2 SQIVND (reference sequence). The CDR3 runs to 15 residues. CDR3 sequence: CASSIRGTGFNEQFF. The CDR3 DNA reads TGTGCCAGTAGTATTAGGGGGACAGGGTTTAATGAGCAGTTCTTC.

The chain links TRBV5-1 to TRBJ1-4; D is unclear. The V gene's germline CDR1 is SGHRS and CDR2 YFSETQ. The V and J ends lost 0 bases and 7 bases respectively, with 10 bases between them. The CDR3 totals 14 residues. The CDR3 DNA is TGCGCCAGCAGCTTGGATAGGGAGGGTGAAAAACTGTTTTTT. Translation gives CASSLDREGEKLFF.

The V and J genes are TRBV27 and TRBJ2-5; 14 bases are a match to TRBD2. The V segment lost 5 bases and the J segment 5 bases; nucleotides outside the gene matches: 7. Germline V gives CDR1 MNHEY, CDR2 SMNVEV (reference sequence). The CDR3 covers 16 residues. In DNA form, the CDR3 reads TGTGCCAGCAGTCCCAGGACTAGCGGGGGGTTGGAGACCCAGTACTTC. It codes for CASSPRTSGGLETQYF.

The rearrangement uses TRBV25-1 and TRBJ1-2, with D possibly being TRBD1 (5 bases). V was cut by 1 base and J by 5 bases, with 17 bases left in between. This CDR3 region has 16 residues. Germline CDR1 and CDR2: MGHDK and SYGVNS. The CDR3 region has the DNA TGTGCCAGCAGTGAATCAATCTATGGGGGGGGGTATGGCTACACCTTC. Protein: CASSESIYGGGYGYTF.

V usage is TRBV7-9 and J usage is TRBJ1-1, with 7 bases fitting TRBD1. Germline CDR1 reads SEHNR; CDR2 reads FQNEAQ (reference sequence). The trim removed 5 bases at V and 0 bases at J, leaving 6 bases unmatched. The CDR3 is 15 amino acids. The CDR3 coding sequence is TGTGCCAGCAGCGCCGTGACAGGGTTGAACACTGAAGCTTTCTTT. The encoded protein is CASSAVTGLNTEAFF.

The chain has TRBV28 and TRBJ1-2; 8 bases line up with TRBD1. The V gene's germline CDR1 is MDHEN and CDR2 SYDVKM. This CDR3 is built from 15 residues. V shed 2 bases and J 4 bases; nucleotides not matched to a gene: 6. Written as DNA, the CDR3 is TGTGCCAGCAGTTTAAGTCCAGGGGGCGCCTATGGCTACACCTTC. It encodes CASSLSPGGAYGYTF.

The rearrangement uses TRBV14 and TRBJ2-1, with TRBD2 as a possible D gene (6 bases). In germline, CDR1 is SGHDN, CDR2 FVKESK. Trimming took off 0 bases at V and 10 bases at J, with 13 bases between the two ends. The CDR3 runs 14 residues. CDR3 DNA sequence: TGTGCCAGCAGCCAAGATGAGGAGGGTGGCGAGCAGTTCTTC. It is translated as CASSQDEEGGEQFF. Complete variable domain (other parts from reference TRBV14 and TRBJ2-1): EAGVTQFPSHSVIEKGQTVTLRCDPISGHDNLYWYRRVMGKEIKFLLHFVKESKQDESGMPNNRFLAERTGGTYSTLKVQPAELEDSGVYFCASSQDEEGGEQFFGPGTRLTVL.

This rearrangement joins TRBV5-5 to TRBJ1-3; D call uncertain. The V gene's germline CDR1 is SGHKS and CDR2 YYEKEE (reference sequence). This CDR3 comprises 14 residues. V lost 4 bases to trimming and J lost 0 bases, with 8 bases between them. CDR3 sequence reads: CASSQQSSGNTIYF. The DNA for the CDR3 is TGTGCCAGCAGCCAACAGAGCTCTGGAAACACCATATATTTT.

This clone was detected only a few times. The chain is built from TRBV30 and TRBJ2-3, with D unclear. The CDR3 covers 10 residues. The V gene's germline CDR1 is GTSNPN and CDR2 SVGIG (reference sequence). With 7 bases removed from V and 3 bases from J, the gap between germline ends came to 5 bases. CDR3 region: CASQTDTQYF. The CDR3 DNA is TGTGCCTCCCAGACAGATACGCAGTATTTT.

The chain has TRBV9 and TRBJ2-2; the match to TRBD2 covers 12 bases. V was pared by 0 bases and J by 4 bases, with 13 bases of the junction left unmatched. Germline V gene data show CDR1 as SGDLS and CDR2 as YYNGEE. The CDR3 sequence is 20 residues long. CDR3 in amino acids: CASSVAPLGASGGATGELFF. Written as DNA, the CDR3 is TGTGCCAGCAGCGTAGCCCCCCTGGGAGCTAGCGGGGGGGCCACCGGGGAGCTGTTTTTT.

This chain uses TRBV1 with TRBJ2-2; the tabulated D call, TRBD2, remains unverified against the DNA. TRBV1 is termed a pseudogene. The CDR3 consists of 17 residues. CDR3: CTSSPPTSGSYTGKLFF. The CDR3 nucleotides read TGCACCAGCAGCCCCCCAACTAGCGGCTCCTACACCGGGAAGCTGTTTTTT.